This entry features one TCR beta chain sequence. Antigen unknown. The data were obtained in a study of cytomegalovirus exposure and HLA in healthy donors. The CDR3 extends over 12 amino acids. Germline values: CDR1 SGHDT, CDR2 YYEEEE. Between the trimmed V and J ends, which lost 0 bases and 4 bases, there was a span of 5 bases. Study-wide points: It was reported that TCR beta sequences correctly inferred the HLA-A and HLA-B alleles for most subjects. It was 150 or so TCR beta chains that were listed as cytomegalovirus-associated.

The primer mix had 60 Vbeta and 13 Jbeta primers. Generated by immunoSEQ multiplex PCR, the TCRdb table keeps only in-frame clones and is missing some. In the table there are roughly 160,000 clones, 73% of which are singletons. Sequencing input: PBMCs. The sequence was obtained from a woman under 30 in good health and CMV-seropositive. The chain combines TRBV5-6 with TRBJ2-7; D remains unclear. As DNA, the CDR3 is TGTGCCAGCAGCTTGGCCAGTTACGAGCAGTACTTC. It translates to CASSLASYEQYF.